What follows are 29 T cell receptor beta chains derived from one specimen sequenced in a study of patients and donors after allogeneic stem cell transplantation. TCRdb re-called the RT-PCR reads with MiXCR, one entry per CDR3 protein. The sample shows roughly 940,000 distinct CDR3 sequences, roughly 17% of them seen only once. Material for sequencing was blood, either unsorted or a sorted T cell fraction (not recorded which). Receptor source: a human donor who was either an allogeneic HSCT recipient or a stem cell or donor lymphocyte infusion donor (not recorded which). It is not recorded whose cells these are; they may come from a transplant donor.

The CDR3 nucleotides are TGTGCCACCAGTCTTGGGAACCGCGTGATAGGGGAAAAACTGTTTTTT. Amino acids: CATSLGNRVIGEKLFF. The chain uses TRBV24-1 and TRBJ1-4; D not certain. This CDR3 region has 16 residues. Trimming shortened V by 6 bases and J by 8 bases, and 21 bases separated the two germline ends. Germline assignment: CDR1 KGHDR and CDR2 SFDVKD.

The V and J genes are TRBV27 and TRBJ2-7; possibly TRBD1 for D (6 bases). V was cut by 3 bases and J by 3 bases, with 12 bases left in between. Germline lookup yields CDR1 MNHEY and CDR2 SMNVEV (reference sequence). There are 14 residues in the CDR3. This CDR3 reads CASSFTEGDYEQYF. CDR3 nucleotide sequence: TGTGCCAGCAGTTTTACCGAGGGGGACTACGAGCAGTACTTC.

CDR3 DNA: TGTGCCAGCAGTTCTATACGACAGGCCAACTCTGGAAACACCATATATTTT. It codes for CASSSIRQANSGNTIYF. The chain links TRBV6-5 to TRBJ1-3, with a possible D match to TRBD1 (6 bases). The CDR3 is 17 amino acids. Trimming stripped 4 bases from V and 0 bases from J, with 16 bases between. The germline CDR1 and CDR2 sequences are MNHEY and SVGAGI.

This chain links TRBV6-5 with TRBJ2-3, with D possibly being TRBD2 (7 bases). The length of the CDR3 is 16 residues. Germline-derived CDR1 and CDR2 are MNHEY and SVGAGI. Trimming left V 4 bases short and J 5 bases short, with 19 bases between. The CDR3 spells CASSSPFREGVDTQYF. CDR3 sequence (DNA): TGTGCCAGCAGTTCCCCATTTAGGGAGGGGGTAGATACGCAGTATTTT.

The chain carries TRBV3-1 and TRBJ2-7, with D possibly TRBD1 on 5 matching bases. Between the trimmed V and J ends, which lost 0 bases and 5 bases, there was a span of 14 bases. Germline loops: CDR1 LGHDT, CDR2 YNNKEL (reference sequence). The length of the CDR3 is 15 residues. The CDR3 reads CASSQDPDSAHEQYF. CDR3 nucleotides: TGTGCCAGCAGCCAAGACCCAGACAGCGCCCACGAGCAGTACTTC.

The table lists this clonotype with a few counts. The chain combines TRBV5-1 with TRBJ2-4; TRBD1 might be the D (5 bases). Trimming cost V 0 bases and J 0 bases, with 10 bases left between them. Germline-derived CDR1 and CDR2 are SGHRS and YFSETQ. The CDR3 extends over 16 amino acids. The CDR3 DNA sequence: TGCGCCAGCAGCTTGGCCTTAGGGGAAGCCAAAAACATTCAGTACTTC. It translates to CASSLALGEAKNIQYF.

This clonotype has ten or more counts. The chain links TRBV20-1 to TRBJ1-2; D may be TRBD1 (5 bases). V was shortened by 6 bases and J by 2 bases, with 10 bases between the two germline ends. In germline, CDR1 is DFQATT, CDR2 SNEGSKA (reference sequence). CDR3 length: 12 residues. CDR3 residues: CSAQTANYGYTF. CDR3 nucleotides: TGCAGTGCCCAGACAGCCAACTATGGCTACACCTTC.

CDR3 sequence reads: CASSPPAPGTQYF. The CDR3 nucleotides are TGTGCCAGCAGCCCCCCCGCCCCGGGTACGCAGTATTTT. This chain links TRBV7-2 with TRBJ2-3; D gene unclear. Germline lookup yields CDR1 SGHTA and CDR2 FQGNSA. CDR3 length: 13 residues. Between the trimmed V and J ends, which lost 5 bases and 8 bases, there was a span of 14 bases. The variable domain in full, completed from reference TRBV7-2 and TRBJ2-3, reads GAGVSQSPSNKVTEKGKDVELRCDPISGHTALYWYRQSLGQGLEFLIYFQGNSAPDKSGLPSDRFSAERTGGSVSTLTIQRTQQEDSAVYLCASSPPAPGTQYFGPGTRLTVL.

This sequence joins TRBV29-1 and TRBJ2-1; D gene uncertain. Trimming pared 2 bases from V and 9 bases from J, leaving 11 bases between. This CDR3 is 12 amino acids long. The V gene's germline CDR1 is SQVTM and CDR2 ANQGSEA. The CDR3 reads CSVEFRATEQFF. The CDR3 nucleotides are TGCAGCGTTGAATTTCGGGCAACTGAGCAGTTCTTC.

This clonotype was detected many times. The V gene is TRBV4-1, the J gene TRBJ1-4; weak D call: TRBD1 (5 bases). CDR1 MGHRA and CDR2 YSYEKL come from the germline V gene. The CDR3 runs 17 residues. Trimming shortened V by 6 bases and J by 0 bases, and 17 bases separated the two germline ends. The CDR3 DNA sequence: TGCGCCAGCAGATCTGTGGGGCGAGGAGCAACTAATGAAAAACTGTTTTTT. Its translation is CASRSVGRGATNEKLFF.

The V and J genes are TRBV20-1 and TRBJ2-1, with D perhaps matching TRBD1 or TRBD2 (5 bases each). Germline CDR1 is DFQATT and CDR2 is SNEGSKA (reference sequence). The CDR3 sequence is 11 residues long. V lost 2 bases and J 7 bases, leaving 6 bases between the germline ends. The CDR3 DNA is TGCAGTGCTAGATGGGGGAATGAGCAGTTCTTC. This codes for CSARWGNEQFF.

This chain joins TRBV14 and TRBJ2-1; maybe TRBD2 (6 bases). This CDR3 is 15 amino acids long. The V gene's germline CDR1 is SGHDN and CDR2 FVKESK. V lost 6 bases to trimming and J lost 3 bases, with 15 bases between them. Here the CDR3 DNA reads TGTGCCAGCAGAGAGGGACTTTCCCTCTACAATGAGCAGTTCTTC. It codes for CASREGLSLYNEQFF.

This clonotype was found a few times. This chain connects TRBV6-5 to TRBJ2-5, with TRBD1 matching 8 bases. Losses at the gene ends were 1 base for V and 1 base for J; bases not matched to a gene: 5. The CDR3 is 16 amino acids. The V gene's germline CDR1 is MNHEY and CDR2 SVGAGI. CDR3 in DNA: TGTGCCAGCAGTTACTACGGACAGGGAGGCCAAGAGACCCAGTACTTC. It specifies CASSYYGQGGQETQYF.

J is TRBJ2-3 and V is TRBV14, with 12 bases matching TRBD1. Germline V CDR1 and CDR2: SGHDN, FVKESK. Germline trimming cut 0 bases from V and 5 bases from J; bases unmatched to any gene: 3. This CDR3 is 16 amino acids long. The CDR3 here is CASSQEGTGGGDTQYF. CDR3 sequence (DNA): TGTGCCAGCAGCCAAGAAGGGACAGGGGGCGGAGATACGCAGTATTTT.

This chain links TRBV5-6 with TRBJ2-3, with a possible D match to TRBD2 (5 bases). Germline-derived CDR1 and CDR2 are SGHDT and YYEEEE. The CDR3 runs to 15 residues. Trimming cost V 4 bases and J 5 bases, with 17 bases left between them. The CDR3 bases are TGTGCCAGCAGCCCTCTAGGGAGCGCGCAAGATACGCAGTATTTT. Its translation: CASSPLGSAQDTQYF.

This chain connects TRBV10-3 to TRBJ2-3, with no clear D. Germline V gene lookup returns CDR1 ENHRY and CDR2 SYGVKD. The V end was cut by 3 bases, the J end by 2 bases, with 9 bases between. The CDR3 covers 14 residues. This CDR3 is CAISESTYTDTQYF. The CDR3 DNA follows: TGTGCCATCAGTGAATCGACGTACACAGATACGCAGTATTTT.

This clonotype turned up a few times. The chain recombines TRBV20-1 with TRBJ2-1, with D perhaps TRBD2 (6 bases). CDR3 length: 15 residues. The germline gives CDR1 DFQATT, CDR2 SNEGSKA (reference sequence). V shed 5 bases and J shed 5 bases, with 19 bases lying between them. The CDR3 coding sequence is TGCAGTGCTCGCTCGGCCCACGGGGGACACAATGAGCAGTTCTTC. Translation gives CSARSAHGGHNEQFF.

V and J are TRBV29-1 and TRBJ2-1, with 13 bases that match TRBD2. Germline lookup yields CDR1 SQVTM and CDR2 ANQGSEA. The CDR3 extends over 16 amino acids. J was trimmed by 1 base and V by 3 bases; bases with no gene match: 3. Here the CDR3 DNA reads TGCAGCGTTGAGGGGACTAGCGGGATTTCCTACAATGAGCAGTTCTTC. The encoded protein is CSVEGTSGISYNEQFF.

This clonotype was detected a few times. The chain links TRBV9 to TRBJ1-2; the match to TRBD1 covers 9 bases. The CDR3 loop spans 19 amino acids. Trimming cost V 7 bases and J 8 bases; bases outside gene matches: 27. Germline CDR1 is SGDLS and CDR2 is YYNGEE. The CDR3 coding sequence is TGTGCCAGCGGCAGATGGGACAGGGAAAGGAGGGTCCCAGGTTACGGCTACACCTTC. Translating gives CASGRWDRERRVPGYGYTF.

The chain has TRBV10-3 and TRBJ1-4; 7 bases are a match to TRBD1. The CDR3 covers 16 residues. The germline CDR1 and CDR2 sequences are ENHRY and SYGVKD. The ends lost 6 bases at V and 0 bases at J; junction bases unmatched: 7. The CDR3 reads CAISAGQAATNEKLFF. The DNA for the CDR3 is TGTGCCATCAGCGCCGGACAGGCCGCAACTAATGAAAAACTGTTTTTT.

This clonotype came up a few times. V is TRBV27 and J is TRBJ1-2; possibly TRBD1 for D (5 bases). From germline, CDR1 is MNHEY and CDR2 SMNVEV (reference sequence). With 1 base removed from V and 4 bases from J, the gap between germline ends came to 16 bases. This CDR3 is built from 16 residues. CDR3 in amino acids: CASSLYAGASGYGYTF. DNA for the CDR3: TGTGCCAGCAGTTTATATGCCGGGGCCTCTGGCTATGGCTACACCTTC.

This clonotype has a count of ten or more. V gene TRBV24-1 combines with J gene TRBJ1-1, with D perhaps TRBD1 (5 bases). This CDR3 region has 16 residues. V gave up 1 base and J gave up 6 bases, with 17 bases separating them. CDR1 is KGHDR, CDR2 SFDVKD, per germline. DNA for the CDR3: TGTGCCACCAGTGATTTCCGCCCGATCGACAGCCCTGAAGCTTTCTTT. The encoded protein is CATSDFRPIDSPEAFF.

V is TRBV7-2 and J is TRBJ2-1, with 10 positions matching TRBD1. The CDR3 consists of 14 residues. Germline-derived CDR1 and CDR2 are SGHTA and FQGNSA. Losses at the gene ends were 5 bases for V and 16 bases for J; bases not matched to a gene: 14. CDR3 DNA sequence: TGTGCCAGCAGCCAGCTTGGTTACCGGGACAGGGGTTTCTTC. This codes for CASSQLGYRDRGFF. Full variable domain (rest looked up from reference TRBV7-2 and TRBJ2-1): GAGVSQSPSNKVTEKGKDVELRCDPISGHTALYWYRQSLGQGLEFLIYFQGNSAPDKSGLPSDRFSAERTGGSVSTLTIQRTQQEDSAVYLCASSQLGYRDRGFFGPGTRLTVL.

This clonotype has more than one count but fewer than ten. The chain employs TRBV20-1 and TRBJ2-5; D possibly corresponds to TRBD1 (6 bases). The CDR3 is 15 residues long. Deletions cut 0 bases from V and 1 base from J, with 12 bases between. Looked up from germline, CDR1 is DFQATT and CDR2 is SNEGSKA (reference sequence). This CDR3 is CSARDPQGPQETQYF. The CDR3 DNA is TGCAGTGCTAGAGATCCTCAGGGGCCCCAAGAGACCCAGTACTTC.

This clonotype was detected a few times. The rearrangement uses TRBV3-1 and TRBJ2-7; D is unclear. Germline lookup yields CDR1 LGHDT and CDR2 YNNKEL (reference sequence). Between the trimmed V and J ends, which lost 6 bases and 2 bases, there was a span of 11 bases. The length of the CDR3 is 13 residues. CDR3: CASSQSSPYEQYF. The CDR3 DNA reads TGTGCCAGCAGTCAAAGTAGCCCCTACGAGCAGTACTTC.

This clonotype showed up just a few times. This chain links TRBV11-2 with TRBJ1-2; D remains unclear. Germline lookup yields CDR1 SGHAT and CDR2 FQNNGV. Trimming took 2 bases from V and 13 from J, leaving 20 bases between them. This CDR3 is built from 14 residues. CDR3 sequence: CASSLKGTPVLGTF. CDR3 sequence (DNA): TGTGCCAGCAGCTTAAAAGGAACCCCAGTTTTGGGCACCTTC.

This clonotype was recorded a few times. The chain links TRBV11-1 to TRBJ2-2; no clear D gene. Trimming left V 5 bases short and J 2 bases short, with 12 bases between. The CDR3 is 15 residues long. Germline lookup yields CDR1 SGHAT and CDR2 FQDESV (reference sequence). CDR3 in DNA: TGTGCCAGCAGCCACCTGGCCAGAAACACCGGGGAGCTGTTTTTT. It translates to CASSHLARNTGELFF.

This clonotype was seen only a few times. The V gene is TRBV12-3 or TRBV12-4, the J gene TRBJ2-4; perhaps TRBD2 as D (5 bases). This CDR3 region has 13 residues. Trimming took off 6 bases at V and 9 bases at J, with 15 bases between the two ends. CDR3 amino acids: CASSPPPGTIQYF. As DNA, the CDR3 is TGTGCCAGCAGCCCCCCTCCGGGAACCATTCAGTACTTC.

This chain links TRBV19 with TRBJ2-5; 9 nucleotides agree with TRBD1. Germline assignment: CDR1 LNHDA and CDR2 SQIVND (reference sequence). The CDR3 runs to 13 residues. The trim removed 10 bases at V and 5 bases at J, leaving 8 bases unmatched. The CDR3 is CATTGGRRETQYF. CDR3 in DNA: TGTGCCACTACAGGGGGCCGGCGGGAGACCCAGTACTTC.